The 5 T cell receptor beta chains given below trace back to one sample, sequenced in a study of PD-1 blockade in classical Hodgkin lymphoma. This table comes from immunoSEQ multiplex PCR, and its TCRdb copy is limited to in-frame clones, with some not included. Among roughly 3,000 clones listed, 70% were seen once. The time point was: newly diagnosed, previously untreated cHL patient sample. Negative selection with magnets was how CD8+ T cells were isolated from the thawed PBMCs. The sequenced sample was CD8+ T cells from blood. The receptors derive from a human donor with classical Hodgkin lymphoma.

This sequence joins TRBV2 and TRBJ2-5, with unresolved D. This CDR3 contains 14 residues. V shed 5 bases and J shed 1 base, with 11 bases lying between them. Germline CDR1 is SNHLY and CDR2 is FYNNEI. CDR3 sequence (DNA): TGTGCCAGCAGTCCGACTGACTCCCAAGAGACCCAGTACTTC. Translation: CASSPTDSQETQYF.

In its sample, this clone was seen a few times. This chain uses TRBV5-8 with TRBJ1-2; 12 nucleotides agree with TRBD1. J was trimmed by 7 bases and V by 2 bases; bases with no gene match: 3. From germline, CDR1 is SGHTS and CDR2 YDEGEE. The CDR3 is 14 amino acids. The CDR3 is CASSLPGQGAGYTF. As DNA, the CDR3 is TGTGCCAGCAGCTTACCGGGACAGGGGGCTGGCTACACCTTC. Combining the CDR3 with reference TRBV5-8 and TRBJ1-2 gives the whole variable domain EAGVTQSPTHLIKTRGQQATLRCSPISGHTSVYWYQQALGLGLQFLLWYDEGEERNRGNFPPRFSGRQFPNYSSELNVNALELEDSALYLCASSLPGQGAGYTFGSGTRLTVV.

The chain carries TRBV5-4 and TRBJ2-6; possibly TRBD1 for D (6 bases). CDR1 and CDR2 (germline): SGHNT, YYREEE (reference sequence). The CDR3 is made up of 16 amino acids. V gave up 3 bases and J gave up 1 base, with 11 bases separating them. The chain's CDR3 is CASSSTTGSGANVLTF. The CDR3 DNA sequence: TGTGCCAGCAGCTCTACTACAGGGTCTGGGGCCAACGTCCTGACTTTC.

V gene TRBV29-1 combines with J gene TRBJ2-1; D is perhaps TRBD2 (5 bases). The CDR3 sequence is 12 residues long. The germline V gene has CDR1 SQVTM and CDR2 ANQGSEA. V gave up 7 bases and J gave up 5 bases, with 12 bases separating them. The CDR3 nucleotides are TGCAGCGGGACTCCTAAGAACAATGAGCAGTTCTTC. It encodes CSGTPKNNEQFF.

The chain uses TRBV5-6 and TRBJ1-2; TRBD1 might be the D (5 bases). Germline lookup yields CDR1 SGHDT and CDR2 YYEEEE. The CDR3 contains 14 residues. Trimming took 2 bases from V and 3 from J, leaving 11 bases between them. CDR3 region: CASSFSGGDYGYTF. DNA for the CDR3: TGTGCCAGCAGCTTTAGCGGGGGGGACTATGGCTACACCTTC.